The clone carrying this T cell receptor beta chain was observed at least ten times. As yet, its antigen is unknown. This sample is drawn from a study of T-cell memory formation after mild COVID-19. Study-level background: For the most part, TCR clusters were specific to one donor.

cDNA libraries for TCR alpha and TCR beta, carrying sample barcodes and UMIs, came from 5'RACE with constant-segment primers. Each CDR3 protein is one row after TCRdb ran MiXCR on the 5' RACE reads. The sample has some 100,000 distinct CDR3 sequences; more than 9.5% are singletons. Findings of the study overall: Some responding clones appeared in pre-infection memory, suggesting cross-reactive memory joined.

The TCR sequence derives from a man younger than 35 who had mild COVID-19 (a few samples of this study predate the infection). Cell type and time point are not known. The material sequenced was PBMCs or a T cell subset sorted from them (not recorded which).

The CDR3 spells CASSLYGGAADTQYF. Written as DNA, the CDR3 is TGTGCCAGCAGCTTATATGGGGGGGCCGCAGATACGCAGTATTTT. V usage is TRBV7-9 and J usage is TRBJ2-3, with D maybe TRBD2 (7 bases). Germline-derived CDR1 and CDR2 are SEHNR and FQNEAQ (reference sequence). V was trimmed by 2 bases and J by 4 bases, leaving 13 bases between them. The CDR3 has 15 amino acids.